This TCR beta chain was captured by sequencing in a study of CD8+CD57+ T cells in acquired aplastic anemia. Study summary: Sorted CD4+ and CD8+ cells gave a mean 3.2 ug DNA, range about 0.19 to 27.4 ug.

Genomic DNA was employed as the template in profiling TCR beta VDJ and CDR3. TCRdb passed the reads through MiXCR, listing each CDR3 protein once. The sample contains about 180,000 distinct CDR3 sequences, less than 55% of which appear only once. This clonotype has ten or more counts. The origin of this receptor is a human donor in good health. Sequencing input: sorted CD4+, CD8+, or CD8+CD57+ T cells (not recorded which) from PBMCs.

The CDR3 here is CASSPGIVYGYTF. Here the CDR3 DNA reads TGTGCCAGCAGTCCCGGGATTGTTTATGGCTACACCTTC. This sequence joins TRBV12-3 or TRBV12-4 and TRBJ1-2, with no clear D. There are 13 residues in the CDR3. V was shortened by 5 bases and J by 5 bases, with 12 bases between the two germline ends.